This T cell receptor beta chain was observed in a study of radiation and T cells in renal cell carcinoma. Clones were sequenced by immunoSEQ multiplex PCR, and TCRdb holds only the in-frame ones, with some missing. The sample consists of approximately 120,000 clones, 81% of them appearing once. Documented time point: blood 2 weeks post-SBRT. Treatment described: 15 Gy SBRT to primary tumor, nephrectomy 4 weeks later. Blood was sampled at baseline, 2 weeks and 4 weeks after SBRT. CDR3 length equals 16 residues. V was clipped by 8 bases and J by 0 bases, with 17 bases between them. Germline CDR1 is SEHNR and CDR2 is FQNEAQ (reference sequence).

The chain uses TRBV7-9 and TRBJ1-3; no clear D gene. The sample here was blood, taken from a patient whose treatment included radiotherapy and nephrectomy. This sequence originates from a man aged 50 to 60 with renal cell carcinoma. CDR3 sequence (DNA): TGTGCCAGCGGCGATGAAAGGTCTCACTCTGGAAACACCATATATTTT. Residues: CASGDERSHSGNTIYF.